This TCR beta chain was captured in a study of T cell repertoires in cytomegalovirus infection. For the study at large: Both recently identified HLA-C-restricted and well-studied HLA-B-restricted CMV epitopes were used in the study. An indication of both CMV infection and matching HLA type came from public TCR beta signatures. Study findings and constraints: HLA-C-restricted CMV clonotypes gave the most frequent clonotype in two of eight donors. Accumulated public TCR beta family frequency recognized individuals carrying CMV together with the relevant HLA.

Regarding this clonotype: The antigen remains unidentified.

The germline V gene has CDR1 SGHVS and CDR2 FNYEAQ. V shed 5 bases and J 3 bases; nucleotides not matched to a gene: 8. There are 15 residues in the CDR3. TCRdb itself ran the reads through MiXCR, one entry per CDR3 protein. The sample yields some 800,000 distinct CDR3 sequences, 25% to 35% seen once. The V and J genes are TRBV7-6 and TRBJ1-1, with TRBD1 matching over 8 bases. The sample here was cultured CD8+ T cells from PBMCs, taken from culture after CMV antigen stimulation. This receptor was obtained from a human donor in good health (CMV status not recorded). Some clones in this sample may be carry-over from other donors' samples. The CDR3 spells CASSPRQGLDTEAFF. CDR3 nucleotide sequence: TGTGCCAGCAGCCCACGACAGGGGTTAGACACTGAAGCTTTCTTT.